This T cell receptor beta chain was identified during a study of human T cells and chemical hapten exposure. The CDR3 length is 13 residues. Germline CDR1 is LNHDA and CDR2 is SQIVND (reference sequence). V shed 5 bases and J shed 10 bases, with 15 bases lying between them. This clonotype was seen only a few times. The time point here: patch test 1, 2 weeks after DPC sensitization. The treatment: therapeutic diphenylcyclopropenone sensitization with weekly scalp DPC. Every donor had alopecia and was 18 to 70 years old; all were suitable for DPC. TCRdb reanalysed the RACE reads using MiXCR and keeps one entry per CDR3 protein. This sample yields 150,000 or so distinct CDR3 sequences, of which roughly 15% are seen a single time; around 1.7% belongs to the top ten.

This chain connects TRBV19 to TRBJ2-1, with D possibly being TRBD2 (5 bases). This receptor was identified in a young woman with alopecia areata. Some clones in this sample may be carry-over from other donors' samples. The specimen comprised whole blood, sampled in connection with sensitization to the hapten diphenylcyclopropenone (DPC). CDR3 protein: CASSPLGPGEQFF. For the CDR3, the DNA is TGTGCCAGTAGTCCCCTCGGACCGGGGGAGCAGTTCTTC.